These 15 T cell receptor beta chains originate from one sample sequenced in a study of shared clonotypes between healthy human individuals. Terminally differentiated effector memory CD45RA+ cells were excluded by CCR7 positive selection of CD45RO-negative cells. Using immunoSEQ multiplex PCR, the repertoire was profiled, and TCRdb retains in-frame clones only, with some absent. This table has about 2.1 million clones, about 92% appearing once. The sample consisted of naive CD8+ T cells from PBMCs. The receptors here all came from a man younger than 35 in good health. Some clones in this sample may be carry-over from other donors' samples.

The chain joins TRBV2 to TRBJ2-7, with D perhaps TRBD2 (5 bases). Germline CDR1 is SNHLY and CDR2 is FYNNEI. This CDR3 contains 14 residues. The V gene lost 3 bases and the J gene lost 0 bases, with 9 bases spanning the gap. The CDR3 reads CASSDPRDSYEQYF. The CDR3 nucleotides are TGTGCCAGCAGTGACCCCCGGGACTCCTACGAGCAGTACTTC.

The rearrangement joins TRBV6-4 to TRBJ2-3; a weak D match, TRBD1 (7 bases). This CDR3 is built from 16 residues. Between the trimmed V and J ends, which lost 6 bases and 0 bases, there was a span of 16 bases. The germline V gene encodes CDR1 MRHNA and CDR2 SNTAGT. The CDR3 DNA is TGTGCCAGCAGAGGGCAGGGGGGAGGTAGCACAGATACGCAGTATTTT. Encoded protein: CASRGQGGGSTDTQYF.

V and J are TRBV7-3 and TRBJ2-1; 12 bases fit TRBD2. The germline V gene encodes CDR1 SGHTA and CDR2 FQGTGA. J lost 2 bases, V lost 5 bases, and 7 bases had no gene match. This CDR3 contains 17 residues. Here the CDR3 DNA reads TGTGCCAGCAGCACTCTAGCGGGGGGGTCCCCCTACAATGAGCAGTTCTTC. Translating it yields CASSTLAGGSPYNEQFF. Variable domain in full (rest from reference TRBV7-3 and TRBJ2-1): GAGVSQTPSNKVTEKGKYVELRCDPISGHTALYWYRQSLGQGPEFLIYFQGTGAADDSGLPNDRFFAVRPEGSVSTLKIQRTERGDSAVYLCASSTLAGGSPYNEQFFGPGTRLTVL.

The chain couples TRBV7-9 to TRBJ1-2, with D possibly matching TRBD1 (5 bases). There are 11 residues in the CDR3. V was pared by 11 bases and J by 5 bases, with 12 bases between. Germline V lookup: CDR1 SEHNR, CDR2 FQNEAQ (reference sequence). CDR3: CAAMQGYGYTF. In nucleotides, the CDR3 is TGTGCCGCCATGCAGGGATATGGCTACACCTTC.

This chain uses TRBV13 with TRBJ2-1; 11 nucleotides match TRBD2. CDR1 PRHDT and CDR2 FYEKMQ come from the germline V gene (reference sequence). The CDR3 is 15 amino acids. V gave up 5 bases and J gave up 8 bases; unmatched junction bases: 8. The CDR3 spells CASSGLAGGPDEQFF. The DNA for the CDR3 is TGTGCCAGCAGCGGTTTAGCGGGAGGGCCGGATGAGCAGTTCTTC.

The table lists this clone with a few counts. Other DNA sequences in the sample encode the same CDR3. This chain joins TRBV5-1 and TRBJ2-7; the D gene is possibly TRBD2 (6 bases). Germline assignment: CDR1 SGHRS and CDR2 YFSETQ. The CDR3 is 12 amino acids. V was trimmed by 4 bases and J by 6 bases, leaving 11 bases between them. CDR3 nucleotide sequence: TGCGCCAGCAGCCTCGGCGGGGTCGAGCAGTACTTC. Its protein product is CASSLGGVEQYF.

The chain employs TRBV7-8 and TRBJ2-3; 10 bases map to TRBD2. The germline CDR1 and CDR2 sequences are SGHVS and FQNEAQ. J lost 2 bases, V lost 6 bases, and 14 bases had no gene match. This CDR3 spans 18 amino acids. In DNA form, the CDR3 reads TGTGCCAGCAGGGCTGGGTGGCTAGCGGGGGAAGACACAGATACGCAGTATTTT. It codes for CASRAGWLAGEDTDTQYF.

This chain joins TRBV7-6 and TRBJ2-1; 11 bases agree with TRBD2. This CDR3 region has 17 residues. The germline V gene encodes CDR1 SGHVS and CDR2 FNYEAQ. Trimming took 1 base from V and 7 from J; bases not matched to a gene: 9. The CDR3 is CASSLVVSGRAGNEQFF. CDR3 nucleotides: TGTGCCAGCAGCTTAGTGGTTAGCGGGAGGGCCGGGAATGAGCAGTTCTTC.

In its sample, this clone was seen once. The rearrangement joins TRBV4-1 to TRBJ2-7; D is possibly TRBD2 (5 bases). With 2 bases removed from V and 7 bases from J, the gap between germline ends came to 12 bases. CDR1 and CDR2 from the germline V gene are MGHRA and YSYEKL. The length of the CDR3 is 13 residues. The CDR3 DNA sequence: TGCGCCAGCAGCCAACGGGCGGACTGGGAGCAGTACTTC. It codes for CASSQRADWEQYF.

With respect to this clone: Different DNA sequences within this sample yield the same CDR3. The chain recombines TRBV29-1 with TRBJ2-2; D unclear. Deletions cut 3 bases from V and 1 base from J, with 6 bases between. Germline loops: CDR1 SQVTM, CDR2 ANQGSEA. The CDR3 is made up of 13 amino acids. CDR3 loop: CSVDGQNTGELFF. As DNA, the CDR3 is TGCAGCGTTGACGGGCAGAACACCGGGGAGCTGTTTTTT.

The J gene is TRBJ2-1, the V gene TRBV9, with 7 bases that match TRBD1. The germline gives CDR1 SGDLS, CDR2 YYNGEE. The CDR3 is 15 amino acids. J gave up 7 bases and V 3 bases, and 10 bases lay outside the gene matches. CDR3 nucleotides: TGTGCCAGCAGCGCGGGACAGAAGGTTACGAATGAGCAGTTCTTC. It yields the protein CASSAGQKVTNEQFF.

The J gene is TRBJ2-1, the V gene TRBV14; maybe TRBD1 (6 bases). Germline values: CDR1 SGHDN, CDR2 FVKESK. This CDR3 contains 13 residues. The ends were cut back, 4 bases at V and 9 bases at J, with 13 bases in the middle. The CDR3 region has the DNA TGTGCCAGCAGCCGTGAGAGGGGGAGTGAGCAGTTCTTC. Translating gives CASSRERGSEQFF.

This clone was recorded once. This chain uses TRBV5-6 with TRBJ2-5; D is uncertain. Trimming removed 4 bases at V and 2 bases at J, with 9 bases between. This CDR3 is 13 amino acids long. Germline assignment: CDR1 SGHDT and CDR2 YYEEEE. CDR3 nucleotides: TGTGCCAGCAGCCCCGCCAATCAAGAGACCCAGTACTTC. Its translation: CASSPANQETQYF. The full variable domain, its missing parts supplied by reference TRBV5-6 and TRBJ2-5, is DAGVTQSPTHLIKTRGQQVTLRCSPKSGHDTVSWYQQALGQGPQFIFQYYEEEERQRGNFPDRFSGHQFPNYSSELNVNALLLGDSALYLCASSPANQETQYFGPGTRLLVL.

This clone showed up just once. A read error may account for a junction end that differs from germline. This rearrangement joins TRBV5-1 to TRBJ2-7; the D gene is possibly TRBD2 (7 bases). Per the germline V gene, CDR1 is SGHRS and CDR2 is YFSETQ. CDR3 length: 14 residues. The CDR3 sequence: CASSPGGAVYGQYF. Written as DNA, the CDR3 is TGCGCCAGCAGCCCTGGGGGGGCTGTCTACGGGCAGTACTTC.

In regard to this clone: A much larger clone lies a single base off, so this may be a read error. Other DNA sequences from this sample encode an identical CDR3 as well. The chain links TRBV4-1 to TRBJ1-1; D gene unclear. The CDR3 runs to 11 residues. Germline values: CDR1 MGHRA, CDR2 YSYEKL. V was cut by 8 bases and J by 0 bases, with 4 bases left in between. The CDR3 region has the DNA TGCGCCAGCCGCATGAACACTGAAGCTTTCTTT. This encodes CASRMNTEAFF.